The rows below give T cell receptor beta chains drawn from one sample of a study of blood T cell repertoires in COVID-19. Libraries were prepared by immunoSEQ multiplex PCR; TCRdb keeps only in-frame clonotypes and omits some of them. The sample records about 300,000 clones, just over 85% being singletons. The sample consisted of PBMCs or T cells enriched from blood (not recorded which). These receptors were collected from a man aged 25 to 40 who had recovered from COVID-19. Each CDR3 is given with its conserved first and last residue. The D gene is left open where the match is weak. Clone size appears in some rows only: once, few, many, or a class for an expanded clone.

j_call clone_size d_call v_call cdr3_aa cdr3_nt
TRBJ1-5 NA TRBD1 TRBV24-1 CATSPGTGDPHSNQPQHF TGTGCCACCAGTCCGGGGACAGGGGATCCCCATAGCAATCAGCCCCAGCATTTT
TRBJ1-1 NA NA TRBV5-6 CASSLGQGGTEAFF TGTGCCAGCAGCTTGGGGCAGGGCGGCACTGAAGCTTTCTTT
TRBJ2-7 NA NA TRBV24-1 CAVTGWNEQYF TGTGCCGTTACAGGTTGGAACGAGCAGTACTTC
TRBJ2-7 NA TRBD1 TRBV12-5 CASGLVRDSYSYEQYF TGTGCTAGTGGTTTGGTAAGGGACAGTTATTCCTACGAGCAGTACTTC
TRBJ2-2 NA NA TRBV6-4 CASSDGGSGGGELFF TGTGCCAGCAGTGACGGGGGTAGCGGCGGCGGGGAGCTGTTTTTT
TRBJ2-5 NA TRBD1 TRBV27 CASSLSDRGWETQYF TGTGCCAGCAGTTTATCCGACAGGGGATGGGAGACCCAGTACTTC
TRBJ2-1 NA TRBD2 TRBV11-2 CASSLDEWVAGNIEQFF TGTGCCAGCAGCTTAGATGAATGGGTAGCGGGTAATATTGAGCAGTTCTTC
TRBJ2-7 NA TRBD2 TRBV24-1 CATSDPSRDRLLGLAGGPSYEQYF TGTGCCACCAGTGACCCCTCCCGGGACAGACTCCTGGGGCTAGCGGGAGGGCCCTCCTACGAGCAGTACTTC
TRBJ2-7 NA NA TRBV4-2 CASSQGTAGALSSYEQYF TGTGCCAGCAGCCAAGGGACGGCGGGGGCCTTGAGCTCCTACGAGCAGTACTTC
TRBJ2-5 few NA TRBV11-2 CASSLGAETQYF TGTGCCAGCAGCTTAGGAGCGGAGACCCAGTACTTC
TRBJ1-2 NA TRBD1 TRBV7-2 CASKPGQGAYGYTF TGTGCCAGCAAACCGGGACAGGGAGCGTATGGCTACACCTTC
TRBJ1-1 NA NA TRBV2 CASKWEGGATEAFF TGTGCCAGCAAGTGGGAGGGGGGGGCCACTGAAGCTTTCTTT
TRBJ1-5 NA NA TRBV4-1 CASSQDGGPNQPQHF TGCGCCAGCAGCCAAGATGGGGGCCCCAATCAGCCCCAGCATTTT
TRBJ2-1 NA NA TRBV3-1/TRBV3-2 CASSLLGRVNEQFF TGTGCCAGCAGCCTCCTCGGCAGGGTGAATGAGCAGTTCTTC
TRBJ2-3 NA TRBD2 TRBV24-1 CATSDLHGTSDTDTQYF TGTGCCACCAGTGATTTGCACGGGACTAGCGACACAGATACGCAGTATTTT
TRBJ2-7 NA TRBD1 TRBV5-4 CASSFGQGDEQYF TGTGCCAGCAGCTTCGGACAGGGGGACGAGCAGTACTTC
TRBJ2-7 NA TRBD1 TRBV7-8 CASSFWDRPLKGEQYF TGTGCCAGCAGCTTCTGGGACAGGCCATTAAAGGGGGAGCAGTACTTC
TRBJ2-7 NA NA TRBV19 CASSIDRSEQYF TGTGCCAGTAGTATAGACCGGAGCGAGCAGTACTTC
TRBJ1-3 NA NA TRBV19 CASQVGAGNTIYF TGTGCCAGTCAAGTAGGGGCTGGAAACACCATATATTTT
TRBJ2-7 NA NA TRBV7-6 CASSPTSFAYEQYF TGTGCCAGCAGCCCCACTAGTTTTGCCTACGAGCAGTACTTC
TRBJ2-7 NA TRBD2 TRBV6-5 CASRPGGVSYEQYF TGTGCCAGCAGACCGGGGGGGGTCTCCTACGAGCAGTACTTC
TRBJ1-2 NA NA TRBV19 CASSLQNYGYTF TGTGCCAGTAGTCTACAGAACTATGGCTACACCTTC
TRBJ2-1 NA NA TRBV7-9 CASSLQVGERNEQFF TGTGCCAGCAGCTTACAGGTCGGGGAGAGGAATGAGCAGTTCTTC
TRBJ2-7 once TRBD2 TRBV19 CASSNSASGSYEQYF TGTGCCAGTAGTAATTCCGCTAGCGGGTCCTACGAGCAGTACTTC
TRBJ1-3 NA NA TRBV19 CASSGAWGRTLSGNTIYF TGTGCCAGTAGTGGGGCGTGGGGCAGAACCCTCTCTGGAAACACCATATATTTT
TRBJ1-5 NA NA TRBV29-1 CSVGYTNQPQHF TGCAGCGTTGGCTATACCAATCAGCCCCAGCATTTT
TRBJ2-7 NA NA TRBV7-6 CASSHYSYEQYF TGTGCCAGCAGCCACTACTCCTACGAGCAGTACTTC
TRBJ1-2 NA NA TRBV30 CAWSVMGAVRGYTF TGTGCCTGGAGTGTTATGGGGGCGGTTCGAGGCTACACCTTC
TRBJ2-5 NA NA TRBV24-1 CATSDEPSETQYF TGTGCCACCAGTGATGAGCCTTCCGAGACCCAGTACTTC
TRBJ2-5 NA TRBD1 TRBV6-5 CASSLGTGSWQTQYF TGTGCCAGCAGCCTAGGGACAGGGTCCTGGCAGACCCAGTACTTC
TRBJ1-2 NA TRBD1 TRBV4-1 CASSHPPTGDHGYTF TGCGCCAGCAGCCACCCCCCGACAGGGGATCACGGCTACACCTTC
TRBJ1-1 NA TRBD1 TRBV5-6 CASSLGTGRTEAFF TGTGCCAGCAGCTTGGGGACAGGGCGAACTGAAGCTTTCTTT
TRBJ2-7 NA NA TRBV15 CATPGEAGYEQYF TGTGCCACCCCGGGGGAGGCAGGGTACGAGCAGTACTTC
TRBJ2-7 NA TRBD1 TRBV5-1 CASSDLGTGFSYEQYF TGCGCCAGCAGCGACCTGGGGACAGGGTTCTCCTACGAGCAGTACTTC
TRBJ1-2 NA TRBD1 TRBV27 CASSLPPRQGTNYGYTF TGTGCCAGCAGTTTACCCCCTCGACAGGGGACTAACTATGGCTACACCTTC
TRBJ2-3 NA NA TRBV7-2 CASSSGHSFGDTQYF TGTGCCAGCAGCTCGGGACACTCCTTTGGGGATACGCAGTATTTT
TRBJ2-3 NA TRBD2 TRBV6-4 CASSDTSGTDTQYF TGTGCCAGCAGTGACACTAGCGGGACAGATACGCAGTATTTT
TRBJ1-4 NA TRBD1 TRBV2 CASSALTGGEKLFF TGTGCCAGCAGTGCCCTGACAGGGGGAGAAAAACTGTTTTTT
TRBJ1-3 NA TRBD1 TRBV7-2 CASSTSPGTGGYF TGTGCCAGCAGCACCTCACCGGGGACAGGGGGTTATTTT
TRBJ2-7 NA TRBD1 TRBV19 CASSIANRGLYEQYF TGTGCCAGTAGTATTGCGAACAGGGGTCTATACGAGCAGTACTTC